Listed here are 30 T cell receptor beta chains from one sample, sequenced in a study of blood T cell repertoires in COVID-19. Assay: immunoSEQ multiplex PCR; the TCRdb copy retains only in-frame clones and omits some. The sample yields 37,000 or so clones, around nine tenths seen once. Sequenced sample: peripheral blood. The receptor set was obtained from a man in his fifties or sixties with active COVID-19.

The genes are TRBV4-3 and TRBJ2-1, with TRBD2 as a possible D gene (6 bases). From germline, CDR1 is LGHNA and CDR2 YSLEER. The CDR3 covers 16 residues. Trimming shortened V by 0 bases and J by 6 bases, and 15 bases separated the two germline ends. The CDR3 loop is CASSQEASARTNEQFF. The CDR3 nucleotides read TGCGCCAGCAGCCAAGAGGCTAGCGCCCGAACCAATGAGCAGTTCTTC.

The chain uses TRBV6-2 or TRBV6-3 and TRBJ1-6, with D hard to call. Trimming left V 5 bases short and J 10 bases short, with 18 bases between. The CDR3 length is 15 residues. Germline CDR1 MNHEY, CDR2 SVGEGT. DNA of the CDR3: TGTGCCAGCAGTCCCGGGTCTGCACCTGGATCACCCCTCCACTTT. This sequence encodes CASSPGSAPGSPLHF.

CDR3 sequence reads: CASSPQGYTEAFF. The CDR3 DNA is TGTGCCAGCTCACCTCAGGGGTACACTGAAGCTTTCTTT. The rearrangement links TRBV18 to TRBJ1-1; D possibly corresponds to TRBD1 (6 bases). In germline, CDR1 is KGHSH, CDR2 LQKENI. This CDR3 has 13 amino acids. V shed 3 bases and J shed 3 bases, with 8 bases lying between them.

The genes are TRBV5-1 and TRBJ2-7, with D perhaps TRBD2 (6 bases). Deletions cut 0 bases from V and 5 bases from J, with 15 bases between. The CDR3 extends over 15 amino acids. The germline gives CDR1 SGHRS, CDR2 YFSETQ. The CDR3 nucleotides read TGCGCCAGCAGCTTGGATTTTGGCGGGGTAAACGAGCAGTACTTC. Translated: CASSLDFGGVNEQYF.

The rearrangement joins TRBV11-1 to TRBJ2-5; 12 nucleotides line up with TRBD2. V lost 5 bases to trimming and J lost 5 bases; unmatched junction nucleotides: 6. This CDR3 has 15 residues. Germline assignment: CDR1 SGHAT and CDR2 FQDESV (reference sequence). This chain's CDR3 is CASSPRLAGEETQYF. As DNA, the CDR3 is TGTGCCAGCAGCCCTCGACTAGCGGGAGAGGAGACCCAGTACTTC.

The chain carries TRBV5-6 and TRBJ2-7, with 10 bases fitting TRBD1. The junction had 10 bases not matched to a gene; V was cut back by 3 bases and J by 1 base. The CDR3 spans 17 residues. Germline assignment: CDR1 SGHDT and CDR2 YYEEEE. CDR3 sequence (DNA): TGTGCCAGCAGCTGGTATTATAGGACAGGGGGGTCCTACGAGCAGTACTTC. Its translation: CASSWYYRTGGSYEQYF.

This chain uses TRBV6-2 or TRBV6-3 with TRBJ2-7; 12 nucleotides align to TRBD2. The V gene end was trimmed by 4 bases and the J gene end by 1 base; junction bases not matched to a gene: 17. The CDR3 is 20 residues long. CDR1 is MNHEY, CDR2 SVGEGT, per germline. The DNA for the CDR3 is TGTGCCAGCAGTTCAGCACCAAGACTAGCGGGAGTTTTAAGGTCCTACGAGCAGTACTTC. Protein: CASSSAPRLAGVLRSYEQYF.

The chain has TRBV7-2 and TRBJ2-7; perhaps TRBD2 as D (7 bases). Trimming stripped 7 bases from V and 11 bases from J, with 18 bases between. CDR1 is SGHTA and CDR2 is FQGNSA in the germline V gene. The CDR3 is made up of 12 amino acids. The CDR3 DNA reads TGTGCCAGCAACTCGGGGGGCCTAGTAAAGTACTTC. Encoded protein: CASNSGGLVKYF.

In DNA, the CDR3 is TGTGCCAGCAGCTTAGAGAGACAGGTGACCGGGGAGCTGTTTTTT. Its protein is CASSLERQVTGELFF. The chain is built from TRBV7-9 and TRBJ2-2; D perhaps matches TRBD1 (6 bases). The CDR3 is made up of 15 amino acids. Trimming removed 1 base from V and 5 bases from J, with 11 bases in between. Germline V gene data show CDR1 as SEHNR and CDR2 as FQNEAQ (reference sequence). Using reference TRBV7-9 and TRBJ2-2 for the parts outside the CDR3, the full variable domain is DTGVSQNPRHKITKRGQNVTFRCDPISEHNRLYWYRQTLGQGPEFLTYFQNEAQLEKSRLLSDRFSAERPKGSFSTLEIQRTEQGDSAMYLCASSLERQVTGELFFGEGSRLTVL.

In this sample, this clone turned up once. The CDR3 region is CASSPLRDYQETQYF. The CDR3 DNA follows: TGTGCCAGCTCACCACTTCGGGATTACCAAGAGACCCAGTACTTC. The rearrangement uses TRBV18 and TRBJ2-5; perhaps TRBD2 as D (5 bases). The germline V and J ends were trimmed by 1 base and 0 bases, with 9 bases remaining between them. The germline gives CDR1 KGHSH, CDR2 LQKENI. CDR3 length: 15 residues.

As DNA, the CDR3 is TGTGCCAGCAGCCCAGGACTAGCGGGAGACCAAGAGACCCAGTACTTC. Translation: CASSPGLAGDQETQYF. This rearrangement joins TRBV5-4 to TRBJ2-5, with 13 nucleotides matching TRBD2. Germline V gives CDR1 SGHNT, CDR2 YYREEE (reference sequence). There are 16 residues in the CDR3. Trimming removed 4 bases from V and 0 bases from J; junction bases left unmatched: 3. Complete variable domain (other parts from reference TRBV5-4 and TRBJ2-5): ETGVTQSPTHLIKTRGQQVTLRCSSQSGHNTVSWYQQALGQGPQFIFQYYREEENGRGNFPPRFSGLQFPNYSSELNVNALELDDSALYLCASSPGLAGDQETQYFGPGTRLLVL.

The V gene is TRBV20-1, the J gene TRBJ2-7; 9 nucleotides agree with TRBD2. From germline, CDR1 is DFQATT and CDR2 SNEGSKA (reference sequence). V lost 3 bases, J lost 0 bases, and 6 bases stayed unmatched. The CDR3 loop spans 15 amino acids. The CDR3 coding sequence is TGCAGTGCTAGTCCGACTAGCGGAAGCTCCTACGAGCAGTACTTC. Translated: CSASPTSGSSYEQYF.

The CDR3 protein is CASSWGTSGSMNEQFF. The CDR3 DNA reads TGTGCCAGCAGCTGGGGGACTAGCGGGAGTATGAATGAGCAGTTCTTC. The chain combines TRBV5-5 with TRBJ2-1; TRBD2 agrees at 14 bases. Trimming took 3 bases from V and 7 from J; bases not matched to a gene: 6. Looked up from germline, CDR1 is SGHKS and CDR2 is YYEKEE (reference sequence). The CDR3 totals 16 residues.

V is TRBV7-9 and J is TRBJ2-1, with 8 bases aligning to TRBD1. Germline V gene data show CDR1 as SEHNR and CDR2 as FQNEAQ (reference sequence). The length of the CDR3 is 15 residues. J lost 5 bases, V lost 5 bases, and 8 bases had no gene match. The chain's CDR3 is CASSQRTGLDNEQFF. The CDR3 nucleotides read TGTGCCAGCAGCCAGAGGACAGGGCTCGACAATGAGCAGTTCTTC.

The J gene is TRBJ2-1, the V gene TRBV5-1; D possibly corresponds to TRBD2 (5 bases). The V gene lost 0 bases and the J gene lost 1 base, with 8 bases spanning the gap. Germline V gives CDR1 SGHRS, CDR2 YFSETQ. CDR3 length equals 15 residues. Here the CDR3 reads CASSLGGFSYNEQFF. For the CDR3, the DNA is TGCGCCAGCAGCTTGGGCGGGTTTTCCTACAATGAGCAGTTCTTC. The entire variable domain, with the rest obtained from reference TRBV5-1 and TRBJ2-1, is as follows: KAGVTQTPRYLIKTRGQQVTLSCSPISGHRSVSWYQQTPGQGLQFLFEYFSETQRNKGNFPGRFSGRQFSNSRSEMNVSTLELGDSALYLCASSLGGFSYNEQFFGPGTRLTVL.

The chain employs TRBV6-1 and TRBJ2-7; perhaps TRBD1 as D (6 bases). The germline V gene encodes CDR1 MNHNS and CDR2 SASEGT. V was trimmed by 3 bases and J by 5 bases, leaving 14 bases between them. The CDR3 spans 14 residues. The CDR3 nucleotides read TGTGCCAGCAGTGACATAGACAGGCCGCACGAGCAGTACTTC. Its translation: CASSDIDRPHEQYF.

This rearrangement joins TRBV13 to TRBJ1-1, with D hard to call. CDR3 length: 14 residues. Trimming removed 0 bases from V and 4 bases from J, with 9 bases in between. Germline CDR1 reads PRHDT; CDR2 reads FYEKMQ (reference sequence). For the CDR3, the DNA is TGTGCCAGCAGCTTAGGGAGGTGGAGCACTGAAGCTTTCTTT. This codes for CASSLGRWSTEAFF.

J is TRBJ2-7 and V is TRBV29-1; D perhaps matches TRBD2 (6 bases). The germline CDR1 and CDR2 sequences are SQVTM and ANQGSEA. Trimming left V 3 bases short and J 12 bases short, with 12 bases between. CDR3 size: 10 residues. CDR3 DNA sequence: TGCAGCGTTGATGAGGGGACTCTGTACTTC. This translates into CSVDEGTLYF.

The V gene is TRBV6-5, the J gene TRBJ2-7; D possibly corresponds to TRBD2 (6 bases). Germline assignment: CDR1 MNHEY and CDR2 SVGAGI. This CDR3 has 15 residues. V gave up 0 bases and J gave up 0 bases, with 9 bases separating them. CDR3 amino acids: CASSYSAGSSYEQYF. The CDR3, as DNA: TGTGCCAGCAGTTACTCGGCGGGAAGCTCCTACGAGCAGTACTTC.

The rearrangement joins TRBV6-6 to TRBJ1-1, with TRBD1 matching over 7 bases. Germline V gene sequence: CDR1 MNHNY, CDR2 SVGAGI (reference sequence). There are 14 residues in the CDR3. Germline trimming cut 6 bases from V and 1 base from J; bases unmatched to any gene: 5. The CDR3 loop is CASRTGTANTEAFF. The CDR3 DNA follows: TGTGCCAGCAGAACCGGGACAGCGAACACTGAAGCTTTCTTT.

The CDR3 DNA is TGTGCCACCAGTGATCGGGACAGGTACAATGAAAAACTGTTTTTT. Translation gives CATSDRDRYNEKLFF. This chain connects TRBV24-1 to TRBJ1-4; the match to TRBD1 covers 8 bases. Germline V CDR1 and CDR2: KGHDR, SFDVKD. The CDR3 loop spans 15 amino acids. J gave up 5 bases and V 3 bases, and 4 bases lay outside the gene matches.

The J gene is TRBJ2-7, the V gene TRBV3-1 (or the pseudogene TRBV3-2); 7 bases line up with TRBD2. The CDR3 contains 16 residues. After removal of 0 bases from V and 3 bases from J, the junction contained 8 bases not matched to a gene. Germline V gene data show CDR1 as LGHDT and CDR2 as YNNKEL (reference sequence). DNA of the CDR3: TGTGCCAGCAGCCAAGATCCAGCGGGAAACCACTACGAGCAGTACTTC. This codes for CASSQDPAGNHYEQYF.

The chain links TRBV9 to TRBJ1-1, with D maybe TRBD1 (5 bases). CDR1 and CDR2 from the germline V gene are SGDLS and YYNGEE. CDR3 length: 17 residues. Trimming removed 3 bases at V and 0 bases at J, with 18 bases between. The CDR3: CASSATGDYLMNTEAFF. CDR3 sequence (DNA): TGTGCCAGCAGCGCGACGGGGGACTACCTCATGAACACTGAAGCTTTCTTT.

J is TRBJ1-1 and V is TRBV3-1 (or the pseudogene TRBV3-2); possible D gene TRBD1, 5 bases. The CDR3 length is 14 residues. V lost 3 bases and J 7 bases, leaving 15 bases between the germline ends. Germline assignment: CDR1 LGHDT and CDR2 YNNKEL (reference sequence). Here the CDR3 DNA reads TGTGCCAGCAGCCAGCGCAGGGTTACTATTGAAGCTTTCTTT. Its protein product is CASSQRRVTIEAFF.

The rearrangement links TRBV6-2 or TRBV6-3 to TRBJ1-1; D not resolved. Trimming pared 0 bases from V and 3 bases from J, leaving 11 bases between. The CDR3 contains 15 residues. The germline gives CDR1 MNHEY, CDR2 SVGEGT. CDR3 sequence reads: CASSYSGGVYTEAFF. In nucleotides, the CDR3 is TGTGCCAGCAGTTACTCCGGCGGGGTTTACACTGAAGCTTTCTTT.

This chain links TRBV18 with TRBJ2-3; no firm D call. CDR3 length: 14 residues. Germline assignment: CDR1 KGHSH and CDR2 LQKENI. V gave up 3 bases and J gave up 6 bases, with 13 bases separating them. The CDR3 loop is CASSPQATPDTQYF. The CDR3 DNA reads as TGTGCCAGCTCACCCCAGGCCACCCCCGATACGCAGTATTTT.

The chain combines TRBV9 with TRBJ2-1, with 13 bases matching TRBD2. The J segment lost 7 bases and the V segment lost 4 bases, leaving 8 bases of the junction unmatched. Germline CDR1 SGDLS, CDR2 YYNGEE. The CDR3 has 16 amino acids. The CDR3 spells CASSTTPGLAGNEQFF. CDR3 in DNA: TGTGCCAGCAGCACTACCCCGGGACTAGCGGGAAATGAGCAGTTCTTC.

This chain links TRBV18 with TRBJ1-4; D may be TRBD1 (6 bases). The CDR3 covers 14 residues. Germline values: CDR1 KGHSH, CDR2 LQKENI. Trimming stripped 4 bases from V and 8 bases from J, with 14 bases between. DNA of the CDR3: TGTGCCAGCTCACTCGGGCCAGGGGAGGAAAAACTGTTTTTT. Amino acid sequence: CASSLGPGEEKLFF.

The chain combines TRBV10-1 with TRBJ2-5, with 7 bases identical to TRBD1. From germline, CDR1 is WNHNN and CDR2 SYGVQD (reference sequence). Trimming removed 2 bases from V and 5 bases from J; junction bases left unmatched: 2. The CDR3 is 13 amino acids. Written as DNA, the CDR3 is TGCGCCAGCAGTGAGGTGGACAGGGAGACCCAGTACTTC. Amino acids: CASSEVDRETQYF.

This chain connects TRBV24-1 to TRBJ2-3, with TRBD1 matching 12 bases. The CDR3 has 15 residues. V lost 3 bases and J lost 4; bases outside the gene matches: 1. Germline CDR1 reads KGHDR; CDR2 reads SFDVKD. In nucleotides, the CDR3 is TGTGCCACCAGTGATGGGACAGGGGGCGCAGATACGCAGTATTTT. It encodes CATSDGTGGADTQYF.